The clone carrying this T cell receptor beta chain showed up just a few times. Treatment indicated: roughly 18 received Ad26.COV2.S at low or high dose, single or two shots; roughly five received placebo; per-sample allocation not given. Day 63 following the first vaccine or placebo injection was when the samples were taken. The data belong to a study of Ad26.COV2.S vaccination and SARS-CoV-2 variants. About the research overall: Once or twice, 56 days apart, Ad26.COV2.S was delivered intramuscularly.

Germline V gene data show CDR1 as MDHEN and CDR2 as SYDVKM. The ends were cut back, 1 base at V and 15 bases at J, with 19 bases in the middle. The CDR3 length is 14 residues. Data came from immunoSEQ multiplex PCR; TCRdb stores just in-frame clones and leaves some out. In the table there are about 420,000 clones, over 75% of which are singletons. The V and J genes are TRBV28 and TRBJ1-5; D may be TRBD1 (6 bases). This TCR was recovered from a person between 18 and 65 years old who received the Ad26.COV2.S COVID-19 vaccine or a placebo. The sequences come from peripheral blood, collected in a trial of Ad26.COV2.S vaccine versus placebo. CDR3 in amino acids: CASSLSRGEGVGHF. CDR3 in DNA: TGTGCCAGCAGTTTATCCAGGGGAGAGGGAGTTGGGCATTTT. The full variable domain, in which reference TRBV28 and TRBJ1-5 provide the parts outside the CDR3, is DVKVTQSSRYLVKRTGEKVFLECVQDMDHENMFWYRQDPGLGLRLIYFSYDVKMKEKGDIPEGYSVSREKKERFSLILESASTNQTSMYLCASSLSRGEGVGHFGDGTRLSIL.